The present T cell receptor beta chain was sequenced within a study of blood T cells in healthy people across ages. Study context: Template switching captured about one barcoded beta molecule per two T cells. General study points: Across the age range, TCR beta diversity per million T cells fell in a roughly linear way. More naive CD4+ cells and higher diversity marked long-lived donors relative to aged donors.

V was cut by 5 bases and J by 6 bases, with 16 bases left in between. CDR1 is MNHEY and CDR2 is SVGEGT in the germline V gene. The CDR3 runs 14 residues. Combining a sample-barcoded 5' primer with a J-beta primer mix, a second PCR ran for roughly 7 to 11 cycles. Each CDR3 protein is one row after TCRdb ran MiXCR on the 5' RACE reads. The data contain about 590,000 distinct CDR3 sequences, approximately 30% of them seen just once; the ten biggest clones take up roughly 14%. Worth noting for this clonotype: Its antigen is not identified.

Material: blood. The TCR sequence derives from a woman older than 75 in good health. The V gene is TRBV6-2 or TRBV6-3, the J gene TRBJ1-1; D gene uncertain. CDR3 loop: CASSPLGKFAEAFF. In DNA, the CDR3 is TGTGCCAGCAGTCCCCTCGGTAAGTTCGCTGAAGCTTTCTTT.